The 20 T cell receptor beta chains reported below all come from one sample, sequenced in a study of blood T cell repertoires in COVID-19. Profiling relied on immunoSEQ multiplex PCR, and the TCRdb table lists in-frame clones only, not all of them. The sample records 250,000 to 300,000 clones, 83% being singletons. The sample taken for sequencing was peripheral blood. These receptor sequences come from an elderly man with acute or convalescent COVID-19.

This clone was counted a few times. For the CDR3, the DNA is TGTGCCAGCAGCTTGGGGCTAGCGGCAGCCTACGAGCAGTACTTC. This sequence encodes CASSLGLAAAYEQYF. The chain carries TRBV7-8 and TRBJ2-7, with 7 bases identical to TRBD2. Germline CDR1 SGHVS, CDR2 FQNEAQ. The CDR3 loop spans 15 amino acids. V gave up 3 bases and J gave up 2 bases; unmatched junction bases: 7.

The chain links TRBV5-1 to TRBJ1-4; tentative D call: TRBD1 (5 bases). With 5 bases removed from V and 4 bases from J, the gap between germline ends came to 15 bases. Germline lookup yields CDR1 SGHRS and CDR2 YFSETQ. This CDR3 region has 15 residues. DNA for the CDR3: TGCGCCAGCAGTAGCTCGGCAGGGATTAATGAAAAACTGTTTTTT. Its translation is CASSSSAGINEKLFF.

This chain uses TRBV28 with TRBJ1-6; 8 bases line up with TRBD1. Trimming cost V 5 bases and J 2 bases; bases outside gene matches: 8. Germline CDR1 MDHEN, CDR2 SYDVKM. The CDR3 contains 17 residues. This CDR3 is CASSIQGQVTYNSPLHF. The CDR3 DNA reads TGTGCCAGCAGTATTCAGGGACAGGTGACCTATAATTCACCCCTCCACTTT. The entire variable domain, with the rest obtained from reference TRBV28 and TRBJ1-6, is as follows: DVKVTQSSRYLVKRTGEKVFLECVQDMDHENMFWYRQDPGLGLRLIYFSYDVKMKEKGDIPEGYSVSREKKERFSLILESASTNQTSMYLCASSIQGQVTYNSPLHFGNGTRLTVT.

A remark on this clone: The identical CDR3 is also encoded by other nucleotide sequences in the sample. The rearrangement links TRBV5-4 to TRBJ2-7; D might be TRBD1 (6 bases). Trimming took 0 bases from V and 6 from J, leaving 10 bases between them. CDR1 and CDR2 from the germline V gene are SGHNT and YYREEE (reference sequence). The CDR3 has 13 residues. The CDR3 DNA reads as TGTGCCAGCAGCTTGGATCGAGGGGGCGAGCAGTACTTC. Protein sequence: CASSLDRGGEQYF.

The chain employs TRBV19 and TRBJ1-6; 8 bases fit TRBD1. The germline V gene has CDR1 LNHDA and CDR2 SQIVND (reference sequence). Trimming cost V 2 bases and J 7 bases; bases outside gene matches: 7. This CDR3 has 16 amino acids. The CDR3 here is CASSIPTGAVNSPLHF. The CDR3 region has the DNA TGTGCCAGTAGTATACCGACAGGGGCGGTCAATTCACCCCTCCACTTT. The whole variable domain, filled in from reference TRBV19 and TRBJ1-6, reads DGGITQSPKYLFRKEGQNVTLSCEQNLNHDAMYWYRQDPGQGLRLIYYSQIVNDFQKGDIAEGYSVSREKKESFPLTVTSAQKNPTAFYLCASSIPTGAVNSPLHFGNGTRLTVT.

The J gene is TRBJ2-7, the V gene TRBV29-1; no reliable D call. Trimming left V 1 base short and J 3 bases short, with 7 bases between. The CDR3 is 12 amino acids. Germline V gives CDR1 SQVTM, CDR2 ANQGSEA. The CDR3 DNA reads as TGCAGCGTTGAAGGGCCGGGCTACGAGCAGTACTTC. It specifies CSVEGPGYEQYF.

The rearrangement links TRBV21-1 to TRBJ2-6; TRBD1 reflects the table's D call only, with no check against the DNA. TRBV21-1 is shown as a pseudogene. The CDR3 consists of 18 residues. CDR3 residues: CASSCRDRVVTGANVLTF. In DNA, the CDR3 is TGTGCCAGCAGCTGCCGGGACAGGGTAGTCACTGGGGCCAACGTCCTGACTTTC.

The chain employs TRBV3-1 (or the pseudogene TRBV3-2) and TRBJ2-2; possibly TRBD2 for D (5 bases). This CDR3 is 14 amino acids long. Looked up from germline, CDR1 is LGHDT and CDR2 is YNNKEL (reference sequence). V lost 3 bases and J lost 6, with 11 bases in between. The CDR3 DNA follows: TGTGCCAGCAGCCAGGTTTGGACTTCCGGGGAGCTGTTTTTT. Translation: CASSQVWTSGELFF.

This clone showed up just a few times. The rearrangement joins TRBV12-3 or TRBV12-4 to TRBJ2-1; D remains unclear. V lost 6 bases, J lost 8 bases, and 8 bases lay in between. The CDR3 is 11 amino acids. DNA for the CDR3: TGTGCCAGCAGCGGGTTGCATGAGCAGTTCTTC. Translated: CASSGLHEQFF.

This chain joins TRBV18 and TRBJ1-1; D is perhaps TRBD1 (6 bases). The ends were cut back, 2 bases at V and 11 bases at J, with 15 bases in the middle. Germline V gene data show CDR1 as KGHSH and CDR2 as LQKENI. The CDR3 runs 13 residues. DNA of the CDR3: TGTGCCAGCTCACCATCGGGGGGGCCGGTCGCTTTCTTT. Its translation: CASSPSGGPVAFF.

The chain uses TRBV27 and TRBJ2-3; the D gene is possibly TRBD1 (5 bases). Trimming left V 8 bases short and J 4 bases short, with 13 bases between. The germline V gene has CDR1 MNHEY and CDR2 SMNVEV (reference sequence). This CDR3 has 13 residues. CDR3 in amino acids: CASRQSTADTQYF. CDR3 sequence (DNA): TGTGCCAGCCGACAGTCCACCGCAGATACGCAGTATTTT.

This chain links TRBV6-5 with TRBJ1-1; D not certain. CDR3 size: 15 residues. Trimming removed 0 bases from V and 0 bases from J, with 8 bases in between. Per germline, CDR1 MNHEY and CDR2 SVGAGI. This CDR3 reads CASSYSYQLNTEAFF. Here the CDR3 DNA reads TGTGCCAGCAGTTACTCTTATCAGTTGAACACTGAAGCTTTCTTT.

V usage is TRBV11-2 and J usage is TRBJ1-2; D gene uncertain. The germline V gene has CDR1 SGHAT and CDR2 FQNNGV. CDR3 length: 11 amino acids. Trimming took off 0 bases at V and 7 bases at J, with 3 bases between the two ends. The CDR3 DNA is TGTGCCAGCAGCTTAGATCTTGGCTACACCTTC. This translates into CASSLDLGYTF.

V is TRBV7-8 and J is TRBJ1-2; 12 nucleotides align to TRBD1. Germline lookup yields CDR1 SGHVS and CDR2 FQNEAQ. The CDR3 runs to 15 residues. V trimming: 5 bases; J trimming: 6 bases; junction bases outside the gene matches: 7. The CDR3 protein is CASSAGGTGGHGYTF. The CDR3 coding sequence is TGTGCCAGCAGCGCGGGGGGGACAGGGGGCCATGGCTACACCTTC.

This chain links TRBV18 with TRBJ1-3; no reliable D call. Trimming left V 3 bases short and J 4 bases short, with 16 bases between. CDR3 length equals 16 residues. Germline CDR1 and CDR2: KGHSH and LQKENI. This chain's CDR3 is CASSPTQEGSGNTIYF. The CDR3 DNA follows: TGTGCCAGCTCACCGACTCAGGAGGGATCCGGAAACACCATATATTTT. Drawing the rest from reference TRBV18 and TRBJ1-3, the complete variable domain is NAGVMQNPRHLVRRRGQEARLRCSPMKGHSHVYWYRQLPEEGLKFMVYLQKENIIDESGMPKERFSAEFPKEGPSILRIQQVVRGDSAAYFCASSPTQEGSGNTIYFGEGSWLTVV.

V usage is TRBV5-1 and J usage is TRBJ1-2; D gene unclear. Germline loops: CDR1 SGHRS, CDR2 YFSETQ. V lost 4 bases to trimming and J lost 0 bases, with 13 bases between them. The CDR3 runs to 15 residues. The CDR3 protein is CASSPIQWTNYGYTF. The CDR3 nucleotides are TGCGCCAGCAGCCCGATACAGTGGACTAACTATGGCTACACCTTC. The whole variable domain, filled in from reference TRBV5-1 and TRBJ1-2, reads KAGVTQTPRYLIKTRGQQVTLSCSPISGHRSVSWYQQTPGQGLQFLFEYFSETQRNKGNFPGRFSGRQFSNSRSEMNVSTLELGDSALYLCASSPIQWTNYGYTFGSGTRLTVV.

The chain recombines TRBV6-1 with TRBJ2-7, with TRBD2 identical over 7 bases. There are 16 residues in the CDR3. Looked up from germline, CDR1 is MNHNS and CDR2 is SASEGT. Trimming at V came to 3 bases and at J to 0 bases, leaving 8 bases not matched to a gene. The CDR3 reads CASSEGLADISYEQYF. The CDR3 region has the DNA TGTGCCAGCAGTGAGGGGCTAGCGGACATCTCCTACGAGCAGTACTTC.

V and J are TRBV28 and TRBJ2-2; TRBD2 aligns across 14 bases. Germline CDR1 reads MDHEN; CDR2 reads SYDVKM. The ends lost 7 bases at V and 1 base at J; junction bases unmatched: 5. The CDR3 covers 17 residues. In DNA, the CDR3 is TGTGCCAGCACCCCAGGACTAGCGGGAGGGAACACCGGGGAGCTGTTTTTT. Its protein product is CASTPGLAGGNTGELFF.

The chain is built from TRBV6-5 and TRBJ1-2, with D possibly TRBD1 on 5 matching bases. V was clipped by 6 bases and J by 7 bases, with 9 bases between them. Germline values: CDR1 MNHEY, CDR2 SVGAGI. The CDR3 is made up of 11 amino acids. In DNA form, the CDR3 reads TGTGCCAGCAGGGCAGGGTTTGGCTACACCTTC. This sequence encodes CASRAGFGYTF.

The DNA for the CDR3 is TGTGCCAGCAGCCGATGGGACAGGGGGCAATATGGCTACACCTTC. Its translation: CASSRWDRGQYGYTF. The V and J genes are TRBV7-9 and TRBJ1-2, with TRBD1 matching 12 bases. With V trimmed by 5 bases and J by 5 bases, 6 bases remained unmatched. Germline loops: CDR1 SEHNR, CDR2 FQNEAQ (reference sequence). The length of the CDR3 is 15 residues.